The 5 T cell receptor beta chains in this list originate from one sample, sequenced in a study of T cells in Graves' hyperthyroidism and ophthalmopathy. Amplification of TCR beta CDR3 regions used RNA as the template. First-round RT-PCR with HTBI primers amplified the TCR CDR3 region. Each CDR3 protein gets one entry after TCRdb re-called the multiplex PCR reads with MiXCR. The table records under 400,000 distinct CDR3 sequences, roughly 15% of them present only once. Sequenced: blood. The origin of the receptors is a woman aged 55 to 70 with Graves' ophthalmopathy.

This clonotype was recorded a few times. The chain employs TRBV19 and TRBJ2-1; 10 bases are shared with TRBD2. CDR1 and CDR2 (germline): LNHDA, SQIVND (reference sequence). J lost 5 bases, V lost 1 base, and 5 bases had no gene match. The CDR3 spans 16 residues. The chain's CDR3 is CASSIAGAGGNNEQFF. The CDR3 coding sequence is TGTGCCAGTAGTATAGCTGGAGCGGGAGGGAACAATGAGCAGTTCTTC.

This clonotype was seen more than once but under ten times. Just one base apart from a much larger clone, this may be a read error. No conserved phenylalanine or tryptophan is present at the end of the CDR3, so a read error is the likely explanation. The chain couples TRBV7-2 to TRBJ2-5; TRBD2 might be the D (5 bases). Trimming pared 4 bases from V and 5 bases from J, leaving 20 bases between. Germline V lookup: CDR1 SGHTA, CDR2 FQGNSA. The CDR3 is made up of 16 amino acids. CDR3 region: CASSSPFEGGRETQYL. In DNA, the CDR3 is TGTGCCAGCAGCTCCCCCTTTGAAGGCGGGCGGGAGACCCAGTACCTC.

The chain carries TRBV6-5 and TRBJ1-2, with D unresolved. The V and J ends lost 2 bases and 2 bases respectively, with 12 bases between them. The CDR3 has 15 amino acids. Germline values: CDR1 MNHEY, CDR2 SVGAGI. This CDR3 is CASSYHEAGNYGYTF. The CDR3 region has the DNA TGTGCCAGCAGTTACCACGAGGCCGGGAACTATGGCTACACCTTC.

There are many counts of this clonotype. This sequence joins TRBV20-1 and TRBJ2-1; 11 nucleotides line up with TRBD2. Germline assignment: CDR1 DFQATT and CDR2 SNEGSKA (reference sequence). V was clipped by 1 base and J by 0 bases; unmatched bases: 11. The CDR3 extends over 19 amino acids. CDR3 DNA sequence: TGCAGTGCTAGAGGGAGTCTGTTTGGGACTAGCGGCTCCTACAATGAGCAGTTCTTC. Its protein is CSARGSLFGTSGSYNEQFF.

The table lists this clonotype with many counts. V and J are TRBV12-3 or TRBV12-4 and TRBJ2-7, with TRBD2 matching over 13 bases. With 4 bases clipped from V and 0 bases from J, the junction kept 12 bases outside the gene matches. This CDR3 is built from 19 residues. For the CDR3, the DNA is TGTGCCAGCAGTTCCCCGGGACTAGCGGGATCAGGCGGCTCCTACGAGCAGTACTTC. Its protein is CASSSPGLAGSGGSYEQYF.